A selection of T cell receptor beta chains follows, all from one sample in a study of cytomegalovirus exposure and HLA in healthy donors. Clones were read by immunoSEQ multiplex PCR, and TCRdb kept only the in-frame ones, dropping some. The sample has some 150,000 clones; approximately 76% are singletons. The sequenced sample was PBMCs. The receptors here all came from a man aged 60 to 75 in good health and CMV-seronegative. CDR3s leave out the opening cysteine and the closing phenylalanine or tryptophan.

V,CDR3
TRBV7-2,ASSLQGAGGQADTQY
TRBV14,ASKGQGAETQY
TRBV5-1,ASSLWASGPGELF
TRBV9,ASSLDPGLAGNEQF
TRBV5-4,ASSSQRGGSHEQF
TRBV28,ASSLFGSMN
TRBV5-8,ASSRGFLASYT
TRBV7-2,ASSLGEAGGHGTLH
TRBV10-3,ATGTGGYTEAF
TRBV28,ASSSDSANQPQH
TRBV7-8,ASSLASRPPGTQY
TRBV10-1,ASSLQTETGEQF
TRBV29-1,SGRGNQETQY
TRBV14,ASSRLAGGVDEQY
TRBV5-1,ASSFPPGRVDELF
TRBV6-1,ASSEWGGNQPQH
TRBV28,ASSPPVAGSYEQY
TRBV5-4,ASSFTSGRDNEQF
TRBV5-1,ASSLLTGGGTEAF
TRBV7-9,ASSLEEAIQY
TRBV27,ASSLTYNEQF
TRBV6-6,ASSYGPRTGNEQF
TRBV7-2,ASSYGTMGNQPQH
TRBV7-9,ASSLRGDDTEAF
TRBV5-4,ASSPTIDRGLGNTIY
TRBV5-6,ASSFTGYSPLH
TRBV5-1,ASSLGQAGEQF
TRBV4-1,ASSPGAGLAGSFSTDTQY
TRBV2,ASGTGDYQPQH
TRBV19,ASRRVDADTQY
TRBV5-8,ASSLGTSGGMETQY
TRBV27,ASSPSLGDFSTDTQY
TRBV28,ASKTPGQGVSYEQY
TRBV27,ASSLRGGVGSNYGYT
TRBV21-1,ASSKMGRERFGELF
TRBV28,ASSGWDRLNEKLF
TRBV5-6,ASSRERRTGPEQY
TRBV19,ASSPGDRVYGYT
TRBV25-1,ASSEASGSGYNEQF
TRBV19,ASSTRFGLTQETQY
TRBV6-1,ASSLTGGQDTQY
TRBV6-1,ASSGGTGVRQPQH
TRBV5-4,ASSLVLATATDTQY
TRBV9,ASSARLLNTEAF
TRBV19,ASGKTGDNQPQH
TRBV11-2,ASRGAESYEQY
TRBV6-5,ASIYRALGQPQH
TRBV7-6,ASSSGAGEIYEQY
TRBV15,ATSRDLGGHLPDTQY
TRBV7-3,ASSATGQPSYEQY
TRBV6-5,ASSYSVAGGWETQY
TRBV7-9,SSSLGFQRPATNEKLF
TRBV7-2,ASSLFPGEKLF
TRBV7-3,ASSPVGGLAGVDTQY
TRBV30,AWSVRHLTYEQY
TRBV14,ASSQLTQQETQY
TRBV5-4,ASSTKLAGNEQF
TRBV7-9,ASTLGDPQGARLNTEAF